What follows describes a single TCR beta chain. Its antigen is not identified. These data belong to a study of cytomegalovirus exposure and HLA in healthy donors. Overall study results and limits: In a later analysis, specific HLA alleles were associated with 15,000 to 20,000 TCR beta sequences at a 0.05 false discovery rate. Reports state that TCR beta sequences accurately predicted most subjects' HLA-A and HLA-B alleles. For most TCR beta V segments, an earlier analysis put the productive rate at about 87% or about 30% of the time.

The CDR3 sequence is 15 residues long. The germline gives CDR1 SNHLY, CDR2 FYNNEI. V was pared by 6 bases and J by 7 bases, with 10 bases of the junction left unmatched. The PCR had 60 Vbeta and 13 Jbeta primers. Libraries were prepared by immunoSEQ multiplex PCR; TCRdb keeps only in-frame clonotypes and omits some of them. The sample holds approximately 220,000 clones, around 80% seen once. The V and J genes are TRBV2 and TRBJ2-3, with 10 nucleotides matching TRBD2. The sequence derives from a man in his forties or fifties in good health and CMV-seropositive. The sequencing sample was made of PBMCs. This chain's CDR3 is CASSLTSGNPNTQYF. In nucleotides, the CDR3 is TGTGCCAGCAGCCTCACTAGCGGGAACCCGAATACGCAGTATTTT.